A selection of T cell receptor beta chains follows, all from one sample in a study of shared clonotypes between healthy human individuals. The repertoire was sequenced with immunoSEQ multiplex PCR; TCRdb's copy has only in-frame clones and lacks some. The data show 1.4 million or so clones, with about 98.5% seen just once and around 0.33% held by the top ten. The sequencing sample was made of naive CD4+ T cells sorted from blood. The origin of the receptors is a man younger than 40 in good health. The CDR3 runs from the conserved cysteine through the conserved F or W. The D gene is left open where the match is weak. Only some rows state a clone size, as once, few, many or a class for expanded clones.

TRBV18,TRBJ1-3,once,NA,CASSPRVQVGSGNTIYF,TGTGCCAGCTCACCACGGGTCCAGGTCGGTTCTGGAAACACCATATATTTT
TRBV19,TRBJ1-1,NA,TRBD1,CASSPRDRGNTEAFF,TGTGCCAGTAGTCCCCGGGACAGGGGAAACACTGAAGCTTTCTTT
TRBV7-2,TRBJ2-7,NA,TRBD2,CASSSGKSSGGSYEQYF,TGTGCCAGCAGCTCCGGAAAGTCTAGCGGGGGCTCCTACGAGCAGTACTTC
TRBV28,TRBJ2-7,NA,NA,CASLGHQSSYEQYF,TGTGCCAGTTTGGGACATCAGAGCTCCTACGAGCAGTACTTC
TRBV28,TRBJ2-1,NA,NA,CASSLSHEQFF,TGTGCCAGCAGTTTAAGTCATGAGCAGTTCTTC
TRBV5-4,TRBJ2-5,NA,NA,CASSPARGGETQYF,TGTGCCAGCAGCCCCGCCCGGGGCGGGGAGACCCAGTACTTC
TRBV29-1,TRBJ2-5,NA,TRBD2,CSVEEARGLAGEETQYF,TGCAGCGTTGAAGAGGCTCGGGGACTAGCGGGAGAAGAGACCCAGTACTTC
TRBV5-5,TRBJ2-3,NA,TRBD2,CASTVSGTSSTDTQYF,TGTGCCAGCACCGTTAGCGGGACCTCTAGCACAGATACGCAGTATTTT
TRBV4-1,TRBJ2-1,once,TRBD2,CASARLAGKIYNEQFF,TGCGCCAGCGCAAGACTAGCGGGGAAAATCTACAATGAGCAGTTCTTC
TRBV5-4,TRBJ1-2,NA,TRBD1,CASSFTGGYGYTF,TGTGCCAGCAGCTTCACAGGGGGCTATGGCTACACCTTC
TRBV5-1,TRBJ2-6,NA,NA,CASSLRRSSGANVLTF,TGCGCCAGCAGCTTGCGGCGCAGCTCTGGGGCCAACGTCCTGACTTTC
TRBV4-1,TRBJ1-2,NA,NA,CASSEGLNYGYTF,TGCGCCAGCAGTGAGGGTCTGAACTATGGCTACACCTTC
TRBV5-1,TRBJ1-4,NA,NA,CASSSGLIGEKLFF,TGCGCCAGCAGCTCCGGGTTAATAGGTGAAAAACTGTTTTTT
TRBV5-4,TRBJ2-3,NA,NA,CASSERPSTDTQYF,TGTGCCAGCAGCGAGAGACCCAGCACAGATACGCAGTATTTT
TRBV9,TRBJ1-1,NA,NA,CASSPHTEAFF,TGTGCCAGCAGCCCCCACACTGAAGCTTTCTTT
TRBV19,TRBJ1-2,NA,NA,CASSVHRDPIVEGYTF,TGTGCCAGTAGTGTCCACAGGGATCCCATCGTTGAAGGCTACACCTTC
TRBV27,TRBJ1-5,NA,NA,CASPDTDSNQPQHF,TGTGCCAGTCCCGACACCGATAGCAATCAGCCCCAGCATTTT
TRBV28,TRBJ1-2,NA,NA,CASSSGINYGYTF,TGTGCCAGCAGCTCAGGAATTAACTATGGCTACACCTTC
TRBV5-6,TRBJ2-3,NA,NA,CASSFPGRDLTDTQYF,TGTGCCAGCAGCTTTCCTGGGCGGGACCTCACAGATACGCAGTATTTT
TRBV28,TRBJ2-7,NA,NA,CASSFGGGSYEQYF,TGTGCCAGCAGTTTCGGCGGAGGCTCCTACGAGCAGTACTTC
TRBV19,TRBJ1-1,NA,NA,CASTLGPMNTEAFF,TGTGCCAGTACCCTTGGGCCTATGAACACTGAAGCTTTCTTT
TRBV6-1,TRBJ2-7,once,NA,CASSVGADSYEQYF,TGTGCCAGCAGTGTGGGGGCCGACTCCTACGAGCAGTACTTC
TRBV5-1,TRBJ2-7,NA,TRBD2,CASSSTSGVTAEQYF,TGCGCCAGCAGCTCCACTAGCGGAGTAACGGCCGAGCAGTACTTC
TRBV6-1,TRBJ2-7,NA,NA,CASSAGIYEQYF,TGTGCCAGCAGTGCAGGTATCTACGAGCAGTACTTC
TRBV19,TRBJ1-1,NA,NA,CASSISGTIVGTEAFF,TGTGCCAGTAGTATTTCCGGGACGATAGTCGGGACTGAAGCTTTCTTT
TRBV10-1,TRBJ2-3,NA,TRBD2,CASSTTSMADTQYF,TGCGCCAGCAGTACGACTAGCATGGCAGATACGCAGTATTTT
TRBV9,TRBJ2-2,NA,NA,CASSVAGGVIDTGELFF,TGTGCCAGCAGCGTAGCTGGGGGCGTAATTGACACCGGGGAGCTGTTTTTT